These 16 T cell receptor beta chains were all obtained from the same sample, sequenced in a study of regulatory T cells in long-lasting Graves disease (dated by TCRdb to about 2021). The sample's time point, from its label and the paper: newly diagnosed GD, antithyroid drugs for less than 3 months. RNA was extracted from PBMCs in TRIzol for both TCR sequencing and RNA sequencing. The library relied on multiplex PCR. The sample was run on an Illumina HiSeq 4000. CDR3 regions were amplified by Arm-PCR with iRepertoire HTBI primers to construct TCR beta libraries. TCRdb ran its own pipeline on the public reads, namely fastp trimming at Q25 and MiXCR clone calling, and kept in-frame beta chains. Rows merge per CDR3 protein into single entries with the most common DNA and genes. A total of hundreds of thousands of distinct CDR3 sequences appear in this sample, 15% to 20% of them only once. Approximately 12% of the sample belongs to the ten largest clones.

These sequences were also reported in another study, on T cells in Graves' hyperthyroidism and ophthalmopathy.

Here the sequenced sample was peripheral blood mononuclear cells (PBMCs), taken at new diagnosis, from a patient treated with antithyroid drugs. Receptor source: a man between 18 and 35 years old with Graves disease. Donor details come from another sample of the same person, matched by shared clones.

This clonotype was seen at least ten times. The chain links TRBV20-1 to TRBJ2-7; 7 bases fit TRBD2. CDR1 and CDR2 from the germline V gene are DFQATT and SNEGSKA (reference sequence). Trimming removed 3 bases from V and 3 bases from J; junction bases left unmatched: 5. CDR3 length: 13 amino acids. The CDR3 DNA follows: TGCAGTGCTAGCCGGGCTAGCGGCTACGAGCAGTACTTC. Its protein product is CSASRASGYEQYF.

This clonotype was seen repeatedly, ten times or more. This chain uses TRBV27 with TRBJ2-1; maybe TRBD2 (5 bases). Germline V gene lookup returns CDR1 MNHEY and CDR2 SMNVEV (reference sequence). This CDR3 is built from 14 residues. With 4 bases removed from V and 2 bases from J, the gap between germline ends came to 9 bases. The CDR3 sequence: CASSSGLAYNEQFF. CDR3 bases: TGTGCCAGCAGTTCCGGACTGGCCTACAATGAGCAGTTCTTC.

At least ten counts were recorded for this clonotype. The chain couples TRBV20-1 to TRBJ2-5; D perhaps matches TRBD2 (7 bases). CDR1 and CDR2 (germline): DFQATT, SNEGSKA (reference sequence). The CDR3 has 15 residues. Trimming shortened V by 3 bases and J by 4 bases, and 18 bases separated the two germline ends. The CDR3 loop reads CSARATGGGPETQYF. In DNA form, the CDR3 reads TGCAGTGCTAGGGCGACTGGCGGGGGCCCAGAGACCCAGTACTTC.

Here the CDR3 DNA reads TGTGCCATCAGTGACTCCGATCGACAGGGGGGCGGCTACACCTTC. It translates to CAISDSDRQGGGYTF. This sequence joins TRBV10-3 and TRBJ1-2; 9 bases map to TRBD1. Germline V gene sequence: CDR1 ENHRY, CDR2 SYGVKD. This CDR3 contains 15 residues. V shed 3 bases, J shed 8 bases, and the junction held 10 bases outside the gene matches.

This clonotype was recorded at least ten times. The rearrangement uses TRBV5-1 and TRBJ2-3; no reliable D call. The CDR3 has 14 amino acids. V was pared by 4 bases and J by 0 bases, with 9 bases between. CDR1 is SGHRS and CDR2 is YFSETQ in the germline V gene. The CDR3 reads CASSQQVSTDTQYF. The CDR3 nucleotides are TGCGCCAGCAGCCAACAAGTTAGCACAGATACGCAGTATTTT.

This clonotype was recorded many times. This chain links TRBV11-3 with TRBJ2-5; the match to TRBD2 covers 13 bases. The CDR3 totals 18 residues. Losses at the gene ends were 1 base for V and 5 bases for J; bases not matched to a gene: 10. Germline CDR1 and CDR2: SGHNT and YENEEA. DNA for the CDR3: TGTGCCAGCAGCTTAGGACTAGCGGGAGGTGGCTCGGGTGAGACCCAGTACTTC. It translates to CASSLGLAGGGSGETQYF.

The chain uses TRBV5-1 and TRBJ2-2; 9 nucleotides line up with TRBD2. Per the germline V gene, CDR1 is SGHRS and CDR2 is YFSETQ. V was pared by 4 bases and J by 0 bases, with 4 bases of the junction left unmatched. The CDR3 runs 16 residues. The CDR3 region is CASSKLAGPNTGELFF. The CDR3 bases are TGCGCCAGCAGCAAACTAGCGGGCCCGAACACCGGGGAGCTGTTTTTT.

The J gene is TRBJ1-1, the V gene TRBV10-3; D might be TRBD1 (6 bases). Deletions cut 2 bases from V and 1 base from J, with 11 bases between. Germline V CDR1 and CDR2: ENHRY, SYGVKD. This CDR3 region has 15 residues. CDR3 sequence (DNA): TGTGCCATCAGTGAGGGGCAGGGGACGAACACTGAAGCTTTCTTT. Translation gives CAISEGQGTNTEAFF.

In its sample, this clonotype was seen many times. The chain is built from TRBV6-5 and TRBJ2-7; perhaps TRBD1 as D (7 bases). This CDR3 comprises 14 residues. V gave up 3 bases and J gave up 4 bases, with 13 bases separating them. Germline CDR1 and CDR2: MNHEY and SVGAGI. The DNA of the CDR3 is TGTGCCAGCAGTTATCTCGCAGGGGGGTACGAGCAGTACTTC. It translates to CASSYLAGGYEQYF.

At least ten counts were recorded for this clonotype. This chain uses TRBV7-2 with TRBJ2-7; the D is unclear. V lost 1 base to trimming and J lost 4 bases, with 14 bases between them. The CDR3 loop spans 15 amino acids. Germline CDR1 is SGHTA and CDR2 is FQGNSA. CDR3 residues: CASSLGAMDLYEQYF. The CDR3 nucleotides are TGTGCCAGCAGCTTAGGAGCCATGGACCTATACGAGCAGTACTTC.

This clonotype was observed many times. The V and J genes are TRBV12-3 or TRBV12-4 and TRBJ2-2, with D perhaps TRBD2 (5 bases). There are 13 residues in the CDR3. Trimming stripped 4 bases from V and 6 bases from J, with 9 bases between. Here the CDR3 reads CASSSTRSGELFF. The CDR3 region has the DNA TGTGCCAGCAGTTCCACTAGGTCCGGGGAGCTGTTTTTT.

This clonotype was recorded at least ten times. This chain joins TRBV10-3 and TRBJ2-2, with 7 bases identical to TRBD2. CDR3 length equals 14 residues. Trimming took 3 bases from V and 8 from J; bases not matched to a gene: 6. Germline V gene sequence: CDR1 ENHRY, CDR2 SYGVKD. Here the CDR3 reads CAISDSPGRGELFF. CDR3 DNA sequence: TGTGCCATCAGTGATTCCCCCGGGAGGGGGGAGCTGTTTTTT.

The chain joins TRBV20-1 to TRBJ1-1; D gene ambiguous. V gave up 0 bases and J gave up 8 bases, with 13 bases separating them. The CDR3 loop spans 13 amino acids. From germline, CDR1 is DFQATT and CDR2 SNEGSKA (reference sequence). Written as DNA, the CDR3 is TGCAGTGCTAGAGAGGGTTTCTTGCCCGAAGCTTTCTTT. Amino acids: CSAREGFLPEAFF.

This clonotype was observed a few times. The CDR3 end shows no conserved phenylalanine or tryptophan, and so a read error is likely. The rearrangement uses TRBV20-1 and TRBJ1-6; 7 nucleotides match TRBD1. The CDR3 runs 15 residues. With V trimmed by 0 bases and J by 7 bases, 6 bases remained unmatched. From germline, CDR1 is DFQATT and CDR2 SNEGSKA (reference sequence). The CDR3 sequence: CSARDGTAGNSPLHV. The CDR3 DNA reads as TGCAGTGCTAGAGATGGGACAGCTGGAAATTCACCCCTCCACGTT.

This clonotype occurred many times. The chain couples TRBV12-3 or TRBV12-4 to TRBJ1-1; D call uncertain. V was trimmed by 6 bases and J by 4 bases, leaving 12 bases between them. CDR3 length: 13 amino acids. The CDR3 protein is CASRPDGSTEAFF. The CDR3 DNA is TGTGCCAGCAGACCGGACGGAAGCACTGAAGCTTTCTTT.

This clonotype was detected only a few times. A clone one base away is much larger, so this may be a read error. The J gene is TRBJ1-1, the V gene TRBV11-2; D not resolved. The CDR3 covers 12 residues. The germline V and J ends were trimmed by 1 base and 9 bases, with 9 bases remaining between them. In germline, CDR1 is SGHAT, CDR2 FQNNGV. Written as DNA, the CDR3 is TGTGCCAGCAGCTTAGGAAGGGTTAAAGCTTTCTTT. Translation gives CASSLGRVKAFF. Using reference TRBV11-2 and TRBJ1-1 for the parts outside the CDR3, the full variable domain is EAGVAQSPRYKIIEKRQSVAFWCNPISGHATLYWYQQILGQGPKLLIQFQNNGVVDDSQLPKDRFSAERLKGVDSTLKIQPAKLEDSAVYLCASSLGRVKAFFGQGTRLTVV.